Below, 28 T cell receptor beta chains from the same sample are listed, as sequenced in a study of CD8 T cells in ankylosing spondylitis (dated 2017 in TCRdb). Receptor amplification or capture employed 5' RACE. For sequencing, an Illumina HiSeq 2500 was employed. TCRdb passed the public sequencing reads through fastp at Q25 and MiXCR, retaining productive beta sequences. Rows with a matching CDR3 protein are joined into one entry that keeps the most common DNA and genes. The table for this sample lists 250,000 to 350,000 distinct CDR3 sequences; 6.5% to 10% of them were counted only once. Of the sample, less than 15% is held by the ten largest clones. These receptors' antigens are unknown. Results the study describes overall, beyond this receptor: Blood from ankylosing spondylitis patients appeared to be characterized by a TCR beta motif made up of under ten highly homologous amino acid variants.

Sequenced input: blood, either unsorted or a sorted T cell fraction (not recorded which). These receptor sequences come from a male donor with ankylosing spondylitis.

CDR3 residues: CASTGQGADTGELFF. In DNA form, the CDR3 reads TGCGCCAGCACAGGACAGGGGGCGGACACCGGGGAGCTGTTTTTT. This sequence joins TRBV5-1 and TRBJ2-2; TRBD1 matches at 11 bases. J lost 3 bases, V lost 6 bases, and 4 bases had no gene match. The germline V gene encodes CDR1 SGHRS and CDR2 YFSETQ. The CDR3 has 15 residues.

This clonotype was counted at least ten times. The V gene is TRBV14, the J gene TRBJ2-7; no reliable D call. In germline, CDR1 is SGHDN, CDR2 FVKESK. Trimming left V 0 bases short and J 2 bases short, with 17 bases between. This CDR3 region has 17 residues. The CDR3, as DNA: TGTGCCAGCAGCCAAGATCTGGCGGCAGCGAAACCCTACGAGCAGTACTTC. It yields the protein CASSQDLAAAKPYEQYF.

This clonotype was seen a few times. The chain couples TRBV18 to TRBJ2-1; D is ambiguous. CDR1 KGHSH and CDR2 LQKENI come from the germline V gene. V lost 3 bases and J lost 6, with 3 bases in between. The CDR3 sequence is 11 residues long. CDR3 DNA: TGTGCCAGCTCACCTAGCAATGAGCAGTTCTTC. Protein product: CASSPSNEQFF.

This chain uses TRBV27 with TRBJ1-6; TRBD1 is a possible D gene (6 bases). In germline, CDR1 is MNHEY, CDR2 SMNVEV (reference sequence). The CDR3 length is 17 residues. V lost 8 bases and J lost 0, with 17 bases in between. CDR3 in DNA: TGTGCCAGCGGCACAGGGAGGGGGGCCTCCTATAATTCACCCCTCCACTTT. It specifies CASGTGRGASYNSPLHF.

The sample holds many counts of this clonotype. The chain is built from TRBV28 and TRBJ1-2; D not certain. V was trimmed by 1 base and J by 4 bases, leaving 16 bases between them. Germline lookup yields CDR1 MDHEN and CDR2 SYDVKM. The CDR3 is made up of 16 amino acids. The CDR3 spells CASSLFGSPAGYGYTF. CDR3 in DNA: TGTGCCAGCAGTTTATTTGGATCTCCAGCGGGCTATGGCTACACCTTC.

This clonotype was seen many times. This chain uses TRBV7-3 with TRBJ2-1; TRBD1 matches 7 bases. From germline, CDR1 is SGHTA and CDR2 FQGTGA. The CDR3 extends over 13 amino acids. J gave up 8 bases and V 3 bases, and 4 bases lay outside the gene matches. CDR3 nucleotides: TGTGCCAGCAGCTTGCAAGGGGGCGATGAGCAGTTCTTC. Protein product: CASSLQGGDEQFF. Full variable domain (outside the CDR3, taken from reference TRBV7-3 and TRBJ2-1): GAGVSQTPSNKVTEKGKYVELRCDPISGHTALYWYRQSLGQGPEFLIYFQGTGAADDSGLPNDRFFAVRPEGSVSTLKIQRTERGDSAVYLCASSLQGGDEQFFGPGTRLTVL.

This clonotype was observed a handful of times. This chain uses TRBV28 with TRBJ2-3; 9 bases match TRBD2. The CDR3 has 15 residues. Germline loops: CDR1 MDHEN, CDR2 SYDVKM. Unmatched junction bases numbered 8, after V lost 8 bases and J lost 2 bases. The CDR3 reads CASLIAGAFTDTQYF. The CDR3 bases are TGTGCCAGCTTGATAGCGGGGGCCTTCACAGATACGCAGTATTTT.

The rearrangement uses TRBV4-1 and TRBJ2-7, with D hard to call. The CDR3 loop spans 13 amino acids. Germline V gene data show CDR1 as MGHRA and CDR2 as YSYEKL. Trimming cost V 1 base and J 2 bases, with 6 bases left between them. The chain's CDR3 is CASSQVNPYEQYF. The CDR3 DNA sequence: TGCGCCAGCAGCCAAGTAAACCCCTACGAGCAGTACTTC.

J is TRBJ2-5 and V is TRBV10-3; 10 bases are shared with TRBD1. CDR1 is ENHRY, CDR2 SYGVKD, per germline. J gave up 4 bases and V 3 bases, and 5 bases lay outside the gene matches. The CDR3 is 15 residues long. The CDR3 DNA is TGTGCCATCAGTGACGCTGGGGACAGGGGAGAGACCCAGTACTTC. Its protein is CAISDAGDRGETQYF.

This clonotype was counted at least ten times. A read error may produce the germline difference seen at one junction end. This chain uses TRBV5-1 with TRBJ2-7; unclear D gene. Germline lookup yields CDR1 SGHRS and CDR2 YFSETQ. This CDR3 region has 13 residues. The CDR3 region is CASSLAGPYEQYF. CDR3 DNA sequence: TGTGCCAGCAGCTTAGCAGGACCGTACGAGCAGTACTTC. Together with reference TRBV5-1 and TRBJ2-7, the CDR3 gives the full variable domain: KAGVTQTPRYLIKTRGQQVTLSCSPISGHRSVSWYQQTPGQGLQFLFEYFSETQRNKGNFPGRFSGRQFSNSRSEMNVSTLELGDSALYLCASSLAGPYEQYFGPGTRLTVT.

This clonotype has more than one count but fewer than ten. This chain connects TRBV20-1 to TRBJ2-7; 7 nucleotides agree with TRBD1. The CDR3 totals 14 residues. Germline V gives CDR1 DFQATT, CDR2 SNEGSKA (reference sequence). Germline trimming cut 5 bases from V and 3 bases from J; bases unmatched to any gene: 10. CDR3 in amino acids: CSAQSGGKLYEQYF. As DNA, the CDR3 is TGCAGTGCTCAATCAGGGGGTAAGCTCTACGAGCAGTACTTC.

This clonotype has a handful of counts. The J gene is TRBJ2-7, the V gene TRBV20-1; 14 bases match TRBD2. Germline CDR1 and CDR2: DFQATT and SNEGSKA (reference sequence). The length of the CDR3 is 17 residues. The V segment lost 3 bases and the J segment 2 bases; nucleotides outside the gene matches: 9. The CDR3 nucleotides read TGCAGTGCTAGCACACCGGGACTAGCGGGAGTTCCCTACGAGCAGTACTTC. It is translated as CSASTPGLAGVPYEQYF.

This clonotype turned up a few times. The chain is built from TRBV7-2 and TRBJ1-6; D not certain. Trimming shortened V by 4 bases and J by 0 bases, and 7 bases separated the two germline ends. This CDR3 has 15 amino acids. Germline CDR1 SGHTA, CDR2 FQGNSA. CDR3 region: CASSSISSYNSPLHF. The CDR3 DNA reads TGTGCCAGCAGCTCCATTAGCTCCTATAATTCACCCCTCCACTTT.

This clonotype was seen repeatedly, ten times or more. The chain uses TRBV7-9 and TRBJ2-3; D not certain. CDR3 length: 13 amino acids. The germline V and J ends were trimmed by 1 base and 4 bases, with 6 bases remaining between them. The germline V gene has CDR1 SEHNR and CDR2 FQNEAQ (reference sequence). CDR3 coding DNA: TGTGCCAGCAGCTTAGATGTGTCAGATACGCAGTATTTT. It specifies CASSLDVSDTQYF. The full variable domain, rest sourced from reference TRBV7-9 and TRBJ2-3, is DTGVSQNPRHKITKRGQNVTFRCDPISEHNRLYWYRQTLGQGPEFLTYFQNEAQLEKSRLLSDRFSAERPKGSFSTLEIQRTEQGDSAMYLCASSLDVSDTQYFGPGTRLTVL.

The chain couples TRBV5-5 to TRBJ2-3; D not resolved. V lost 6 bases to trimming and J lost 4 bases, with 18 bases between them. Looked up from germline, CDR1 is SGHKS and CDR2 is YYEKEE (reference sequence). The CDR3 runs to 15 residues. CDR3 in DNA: TGTGCCAGCAACAAGCTTCCCCACACCGCAGATACGCAGTATTTT. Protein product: CASNKLPHTADTQYF. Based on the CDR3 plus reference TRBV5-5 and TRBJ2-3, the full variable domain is DAGVTQSPTHLIKTRGQQVTLRCSPISGHKSVSWYQQVLGQGPQFIFQYYEKEERGRGNFPDRFSARQFPNYSSELNVNALLLGDSALYLCASNKLPHTADTQYFGPGTRLTVL.

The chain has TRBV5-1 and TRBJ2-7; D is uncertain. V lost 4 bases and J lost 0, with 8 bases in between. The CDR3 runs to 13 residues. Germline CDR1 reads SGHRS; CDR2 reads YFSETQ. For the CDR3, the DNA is TGCGCCAGCAGCACGACCCTCTCCTACGAGCAGTACTTC. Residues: CASSTTLSYEQYF.

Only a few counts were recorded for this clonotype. CDR3 region: CASSPRTGVGNEQFF. CDR3 bases: TGTGCCAGCAGCCCCCGGACAGGGGTCGGCAATGAGCAGTTCTTC. The J gene is TRBJ2-1, the V gene TRBV7-7; 9 nucleotides line up with TRBD1. The germline gives CDR1 SSHAT, CDR2 FNYEAQ (reference sequence). The V segment lost 5 bases and the J segment 6 bases; nucleotides outside the gene matches: 8. The CDR3 has 15 amino acids.

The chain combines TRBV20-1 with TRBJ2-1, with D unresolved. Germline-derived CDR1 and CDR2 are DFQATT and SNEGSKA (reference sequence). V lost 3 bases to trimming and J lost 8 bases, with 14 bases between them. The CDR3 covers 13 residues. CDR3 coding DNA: TGCAGTGCTAGCCGCCCGCCTTTGTATGAGCAGTTCTTC. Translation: CSASRPPLYEQFF.

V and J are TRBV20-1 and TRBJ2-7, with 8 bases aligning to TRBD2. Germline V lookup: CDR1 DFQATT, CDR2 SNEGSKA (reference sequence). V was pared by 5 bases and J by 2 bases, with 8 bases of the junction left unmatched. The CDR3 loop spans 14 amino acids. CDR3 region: CSACPGGFAYEQYF. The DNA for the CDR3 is TGCAGTGCTTGTCCGGGGGGGTTCGCCTACGAGCAGTACTTC.

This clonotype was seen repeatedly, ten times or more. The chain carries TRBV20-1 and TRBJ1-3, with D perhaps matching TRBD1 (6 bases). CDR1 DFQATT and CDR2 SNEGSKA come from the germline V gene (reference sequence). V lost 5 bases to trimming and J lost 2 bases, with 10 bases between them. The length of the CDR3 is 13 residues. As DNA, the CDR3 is TGCAGTGCTTACCGGACAGCTGGAAACACCATATATTTT. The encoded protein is CSAYRTAGNTIYF.

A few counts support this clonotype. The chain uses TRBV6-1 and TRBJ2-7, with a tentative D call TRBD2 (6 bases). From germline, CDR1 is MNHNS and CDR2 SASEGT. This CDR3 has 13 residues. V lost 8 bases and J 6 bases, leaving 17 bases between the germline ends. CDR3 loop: CASSLGLSFEQYF. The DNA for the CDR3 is TGTGCCAGCTCCTTGGGACTTTCGTTCGAGCAGTACTTC.

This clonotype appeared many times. CDR3 DNA sequence: TGTGCCAGCAGTCTGAACACCGGGACAGGGCGTGGGGGCGAGCAGTACTTC. Translating gives CASSLNTGTGRGGEQYF. The chain recombines TRBV12-3 or TRBV12-4 with TRBJ2-7; TRBD1 matches 9 bases. The V segment lost 5 bases and the J segment 6 bases; nucleotides outside the gene matches: 17. CDR3 size: 17 residues.

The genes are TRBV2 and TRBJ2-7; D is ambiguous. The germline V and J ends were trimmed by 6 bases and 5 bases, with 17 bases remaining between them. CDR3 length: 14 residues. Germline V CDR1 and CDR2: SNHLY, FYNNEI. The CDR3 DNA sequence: TGTGCCAGCAGATCTAAGTCTCTTATCCACGAGCAGTACTTC. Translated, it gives CASRSKSLIHEQYF.

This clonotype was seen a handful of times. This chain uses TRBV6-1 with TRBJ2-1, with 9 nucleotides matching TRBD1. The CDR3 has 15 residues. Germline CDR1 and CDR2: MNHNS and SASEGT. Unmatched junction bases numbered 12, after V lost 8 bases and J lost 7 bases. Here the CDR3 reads CASRDRVGFRNEQFF. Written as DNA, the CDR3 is TGTGCCAGCCGGGACAGGGTAGGTTTTCGGAATGAGCAGTTCTTC.

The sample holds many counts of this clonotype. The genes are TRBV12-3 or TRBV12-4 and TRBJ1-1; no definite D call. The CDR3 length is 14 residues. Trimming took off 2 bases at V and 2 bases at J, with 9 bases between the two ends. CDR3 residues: CASSLTMGNTEAFF. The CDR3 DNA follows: TGTGCCAGCAGTTTAACTATGGGCAACACTGAAGCTTTCTTT.

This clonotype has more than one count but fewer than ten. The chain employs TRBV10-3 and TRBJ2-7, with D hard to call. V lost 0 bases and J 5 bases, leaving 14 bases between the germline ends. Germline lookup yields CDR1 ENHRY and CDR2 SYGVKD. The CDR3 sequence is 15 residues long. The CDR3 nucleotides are TGTGCCATCAGTGAGTCGAAGGGTCTCGGCAACGAGCAGTACTTC. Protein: CAISESKGLGNEQYF.

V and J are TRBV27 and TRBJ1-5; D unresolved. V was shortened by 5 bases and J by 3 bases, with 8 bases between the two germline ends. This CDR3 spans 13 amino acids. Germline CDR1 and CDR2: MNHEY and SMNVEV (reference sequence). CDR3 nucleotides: TGTGCCAGCAGTAACAGCCTCAATCAGCCCCAGCATTTT. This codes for CASSNSLNQPQHF.

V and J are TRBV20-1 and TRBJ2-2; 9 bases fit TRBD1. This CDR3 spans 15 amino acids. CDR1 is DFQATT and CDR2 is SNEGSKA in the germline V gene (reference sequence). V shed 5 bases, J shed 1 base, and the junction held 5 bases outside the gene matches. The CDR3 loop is CSAGDRVRNTGELFF. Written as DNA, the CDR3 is TGCAGTGCTGGGGACAGGGTACGGAACACCGGGGAGCTGTTTTTT.